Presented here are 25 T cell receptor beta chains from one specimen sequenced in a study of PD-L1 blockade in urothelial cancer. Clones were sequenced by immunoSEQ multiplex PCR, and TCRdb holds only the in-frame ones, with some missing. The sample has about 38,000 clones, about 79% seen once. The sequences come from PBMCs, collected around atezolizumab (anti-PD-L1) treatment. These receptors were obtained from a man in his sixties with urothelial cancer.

CDR3 loop: CASSSLRDRAIDEQFF. CDR3 nucleotide sequence: TGCGCCAGCAGCTCCCTCCGGGACAGGGCAATCGATGAGCAGTTCTTC. V gene TRBV23-1 combines with J gene TRBJ2-1, with TRBD1 matching over 9 bases. TRBV23-1 is an ORF for which the function is uncertain. The CDR3 runs 16 residues. Germline trimming cut 6 bases from V and 8 bases from J; bases unmatched to any gene: 14.

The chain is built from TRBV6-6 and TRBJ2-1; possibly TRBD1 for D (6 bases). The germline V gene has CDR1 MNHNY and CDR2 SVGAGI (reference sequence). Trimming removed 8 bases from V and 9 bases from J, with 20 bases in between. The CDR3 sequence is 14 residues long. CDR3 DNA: TGTGCCAGCGAAAACAGGGCCCCGAGCGGTGAGCAGTTCTTC. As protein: CASENRAPSGEQFF.

Written as DNA, the CDR3 is TGTGCCTCGCGGCTCGACAGGGGGCAAGAGACCCAGTACTTC. It yields the protein CASRLDRGQETQYF. The V gene is TRBV7-8, the J gene TRBJ2-5; 9 nucleotides match TRBD1. Per the germline V gene, CDR1 is SGHVS and CDR2 is FQNEAQ. This CDR3 is built from 14 residues. The trim removed 11 bases at V and 2 bases at J, leaving 9 bases unmatched.

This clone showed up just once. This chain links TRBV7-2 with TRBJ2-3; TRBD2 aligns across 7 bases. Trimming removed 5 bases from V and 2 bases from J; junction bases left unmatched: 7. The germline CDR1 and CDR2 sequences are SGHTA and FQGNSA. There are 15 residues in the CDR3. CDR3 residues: CASSAREASTDTQYF. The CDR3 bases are TGTGCCAGCAGCGCCCGGGAGGCCTCCACAGATACGCAGTATTTT.

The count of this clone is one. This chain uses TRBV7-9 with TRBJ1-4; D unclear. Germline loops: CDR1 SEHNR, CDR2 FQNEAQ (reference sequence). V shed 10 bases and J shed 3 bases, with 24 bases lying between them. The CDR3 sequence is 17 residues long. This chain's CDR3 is CAIQTPGKTAANEKLFF. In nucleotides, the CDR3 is TGTGCCATACAGACCCCGGGAAAAACGGCGGCTAATGAAAAACTGTTTTTT.

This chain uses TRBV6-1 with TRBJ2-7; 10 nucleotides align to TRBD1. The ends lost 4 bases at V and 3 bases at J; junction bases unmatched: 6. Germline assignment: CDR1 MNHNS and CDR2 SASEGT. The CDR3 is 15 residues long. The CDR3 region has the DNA TGTGCCAGCAGTGGGGAGGGACAGGGGCTCTACGAGCAGTACTTC. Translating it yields CASSGEGQGLYEQYF.

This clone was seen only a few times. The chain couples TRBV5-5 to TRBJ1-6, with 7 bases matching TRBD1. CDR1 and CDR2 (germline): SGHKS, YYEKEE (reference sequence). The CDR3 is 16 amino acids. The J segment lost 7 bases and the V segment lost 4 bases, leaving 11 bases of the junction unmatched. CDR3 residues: CASSLSLGQNNSPLHF. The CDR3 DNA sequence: TGTGCCAGCAGCCTGTCTTTGGGACAGAACAATTCACCCCTCCACTTT. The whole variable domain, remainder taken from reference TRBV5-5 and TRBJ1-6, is DAGVTQSPTHLIKTRGQQVTLRCSPISGHKSVSWYQQVLGQGPQFIFQYYEKEERGRGNFPDRFSARQFPNYSSELNVNALLLGDSALYLCASSLSLGQNNSPLHFGNGTRLTVT.

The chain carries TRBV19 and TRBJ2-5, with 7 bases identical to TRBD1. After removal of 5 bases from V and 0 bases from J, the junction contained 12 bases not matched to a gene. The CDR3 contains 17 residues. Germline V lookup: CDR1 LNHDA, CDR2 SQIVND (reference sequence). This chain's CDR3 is CASSFQAAGGDQETQYF. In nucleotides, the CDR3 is TGTGCCAGTAGTTTCCAGGCGGCAGGGGGAGACCAAGAGACCCAGTACTTC.

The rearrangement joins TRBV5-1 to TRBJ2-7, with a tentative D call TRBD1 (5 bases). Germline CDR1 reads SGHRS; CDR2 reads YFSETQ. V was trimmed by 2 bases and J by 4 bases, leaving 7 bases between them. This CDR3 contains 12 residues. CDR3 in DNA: TGCGCCAGCAGCTTCCAGGGTTACGAGCAGTACTTC. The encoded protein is CASSFQGYEQYF.

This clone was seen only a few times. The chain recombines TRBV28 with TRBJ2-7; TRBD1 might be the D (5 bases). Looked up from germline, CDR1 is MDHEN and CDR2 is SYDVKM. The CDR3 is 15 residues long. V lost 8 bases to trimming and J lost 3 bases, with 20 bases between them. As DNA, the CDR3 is TGTGCCAGCCAACAACCAAGGCAGGGCCGCTACGAGCAGTACTTC. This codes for CASQQPRQGRYEQYF. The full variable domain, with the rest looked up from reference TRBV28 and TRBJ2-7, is DVKVTQSSRYLVKRTGEKVFLECVQDMDHENMFWYRQDPGLGLRLIYFSYDVKMKEKGDIPEGYSVSREKKERFSLILESASTNQTSMYLCASQQPRQGRYEQYFGPGTRLTVT.

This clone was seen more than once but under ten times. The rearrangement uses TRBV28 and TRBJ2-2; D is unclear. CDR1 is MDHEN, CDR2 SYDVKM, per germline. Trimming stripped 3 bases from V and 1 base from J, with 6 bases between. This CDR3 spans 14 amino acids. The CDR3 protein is CASSLGQNTGELFF. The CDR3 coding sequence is TGTGCCAGCAGTTTGGGCCAGAACACCGGGGAGCTGTTTTTT.

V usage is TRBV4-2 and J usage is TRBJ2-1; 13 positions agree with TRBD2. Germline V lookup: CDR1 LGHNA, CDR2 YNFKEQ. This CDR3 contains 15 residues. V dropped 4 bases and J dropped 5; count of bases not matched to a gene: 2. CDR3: CASSLTSGGDNEQFF. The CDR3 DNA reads TGTGCCAGCAGCCTAACTAGCGGGGGGGACAATGAGCAGTTCTTC.

The CDR3 loop is CASSVGGSYNSPLHF. DNA of the CDR3: TGTGCCAGCAGTGTGGGGGGCTCCTATAATTCACCCCTCCACTTT. The J gene is TRBJ1-6, the V gene TRBV28; a weak D match, TRBD1 (5 bases). Per germline, CDR1 MDHEN and CDR2 SYDVKM. V was pared by 5 bases and J by 0 bases, with 8 bases between. CDR3 length equals 15 residues.

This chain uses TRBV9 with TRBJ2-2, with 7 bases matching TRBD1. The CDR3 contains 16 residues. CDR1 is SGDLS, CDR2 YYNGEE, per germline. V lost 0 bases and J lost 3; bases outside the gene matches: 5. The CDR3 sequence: CASSVDWDSYTGELFF. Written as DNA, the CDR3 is TGTGCCAGCAGCGTAGACTGGGACAGCTACACCGGGGAGCTGTTTTTT.

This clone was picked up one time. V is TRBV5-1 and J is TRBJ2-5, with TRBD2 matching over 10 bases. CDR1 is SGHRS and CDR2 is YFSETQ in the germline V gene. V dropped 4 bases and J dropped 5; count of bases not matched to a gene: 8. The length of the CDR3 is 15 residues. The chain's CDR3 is CASSDLAGDSETQYF. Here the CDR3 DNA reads TGCGCCAGCAGCGATCTAGCGGGGGATTCGGAGACCCAGTACTTC.

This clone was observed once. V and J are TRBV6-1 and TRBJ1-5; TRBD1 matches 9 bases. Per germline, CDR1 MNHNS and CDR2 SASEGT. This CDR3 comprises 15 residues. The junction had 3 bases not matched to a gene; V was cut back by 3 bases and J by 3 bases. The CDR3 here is CASSEGTGSNQPQHF. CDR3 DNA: TGTGCCAGCAGTGAGGGGACAGGGTCCAATCAGCCCCAGCATTTT.

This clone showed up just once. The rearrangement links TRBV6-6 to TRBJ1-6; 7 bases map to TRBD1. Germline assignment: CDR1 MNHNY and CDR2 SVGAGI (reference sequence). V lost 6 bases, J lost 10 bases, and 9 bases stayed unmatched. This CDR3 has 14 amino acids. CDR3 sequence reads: CASSLGQEGSPLHF. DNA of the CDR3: TGTGCCAGCAGCCTTGGACAGGAAGGATCACCCCTCCACTTT.

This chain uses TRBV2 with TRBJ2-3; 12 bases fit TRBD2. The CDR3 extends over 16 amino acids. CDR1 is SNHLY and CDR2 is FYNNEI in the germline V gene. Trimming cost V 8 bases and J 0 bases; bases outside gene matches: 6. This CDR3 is CASFDGLAGSTDTQYF. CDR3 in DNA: TGTGCCAGCTTTGACGGACTAGCGGGGAGCACAGATACGCAGTATTTT. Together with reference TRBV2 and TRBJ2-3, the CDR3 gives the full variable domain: EPEVTQTPSHQVTQMGQEVILRCVPISNHLYFYWYRQILGQKVEFLVSFYNNEISEKSEIFDDQFSVERPDGSNFTLKIRSTKLEDSAMYFCASFDGLAGSTDTQYFGPGTRLTVL.

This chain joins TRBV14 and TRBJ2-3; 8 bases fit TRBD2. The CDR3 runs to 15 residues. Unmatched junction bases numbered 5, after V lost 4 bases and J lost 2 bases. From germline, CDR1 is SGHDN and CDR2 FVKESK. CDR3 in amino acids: CASSPRGGPTDTQYF. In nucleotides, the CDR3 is TGTGCCAGCAGCCCACGCGGGGGGCCCACAGATACGCAGTATTTT. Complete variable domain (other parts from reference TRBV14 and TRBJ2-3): EAGVTQFPSHSVIEKGQTVTLRCDPISGHDNLYWYRRVMGKEIKFLLHFVKESKQDESGMPNNRFLAERTGGTYSTLKVQPAELEDSGVYFCASSPRGGPTDTQYFGPGTRLTVL.

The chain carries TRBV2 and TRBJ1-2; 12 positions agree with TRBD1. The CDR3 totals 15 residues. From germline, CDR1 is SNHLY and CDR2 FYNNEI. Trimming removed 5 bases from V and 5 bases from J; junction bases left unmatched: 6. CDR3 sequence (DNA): TGTGCCAGCAGTTCGGGACAGGGGGCCAAGTATGGCTACACCTTC. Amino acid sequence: CASSSGQGAKYGYTF. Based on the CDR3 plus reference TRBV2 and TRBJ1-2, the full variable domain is EPEVTQTPSHQVTQMGQEVILRCVPISNHLYFYWYRQILGQKVEFLVSFYNNEISEKSEIFDDQFSVERPDGSNFTLKIRSTKLEDSAMYFCASSSGQGAKYGYTFGSGTRLTVV.

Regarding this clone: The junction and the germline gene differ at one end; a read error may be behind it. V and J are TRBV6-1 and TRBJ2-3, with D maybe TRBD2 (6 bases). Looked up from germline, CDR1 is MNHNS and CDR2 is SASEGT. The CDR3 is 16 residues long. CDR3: CASSEGWGENTDTQYF. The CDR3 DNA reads TGTGCCAGCAGCGAAGGATGGGGGGAGAACACAGATACGCAGTATTTT.

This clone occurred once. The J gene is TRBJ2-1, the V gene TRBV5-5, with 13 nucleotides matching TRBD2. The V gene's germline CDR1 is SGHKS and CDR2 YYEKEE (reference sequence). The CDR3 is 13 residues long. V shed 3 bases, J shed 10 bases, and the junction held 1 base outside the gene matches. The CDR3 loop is CASSWTSGGEQFF. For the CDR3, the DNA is TGTGCCAGCAGCTGGACTAGCGGGGGAGAGCAGTTCTTC.

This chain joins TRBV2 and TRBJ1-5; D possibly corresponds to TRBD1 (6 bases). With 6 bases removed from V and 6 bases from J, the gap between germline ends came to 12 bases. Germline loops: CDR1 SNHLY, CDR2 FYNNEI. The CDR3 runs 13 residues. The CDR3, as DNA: TGTGCCAGCAGGGGGGGGCGCGGTCAGCCCCAGCATTTT. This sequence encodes CASRGGRGQPQHF.

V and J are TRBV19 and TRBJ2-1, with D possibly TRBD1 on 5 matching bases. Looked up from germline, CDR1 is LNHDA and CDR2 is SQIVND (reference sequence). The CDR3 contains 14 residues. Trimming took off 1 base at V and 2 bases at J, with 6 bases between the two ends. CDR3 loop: CASSIGTPYNEQFF. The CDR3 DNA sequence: TGTGCCAGTAGTATAGGGACACCCTACAATGAGCAGTTCTTC.

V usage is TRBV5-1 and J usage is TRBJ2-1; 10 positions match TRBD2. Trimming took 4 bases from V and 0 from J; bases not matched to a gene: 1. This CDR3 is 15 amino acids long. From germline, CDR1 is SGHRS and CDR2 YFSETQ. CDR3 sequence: CASSRTSGSYNEQFF. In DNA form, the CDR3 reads TGCGCCAGCAGCCGGACTAGCGGCTCCTACAATGAGCAGTTCTTC.